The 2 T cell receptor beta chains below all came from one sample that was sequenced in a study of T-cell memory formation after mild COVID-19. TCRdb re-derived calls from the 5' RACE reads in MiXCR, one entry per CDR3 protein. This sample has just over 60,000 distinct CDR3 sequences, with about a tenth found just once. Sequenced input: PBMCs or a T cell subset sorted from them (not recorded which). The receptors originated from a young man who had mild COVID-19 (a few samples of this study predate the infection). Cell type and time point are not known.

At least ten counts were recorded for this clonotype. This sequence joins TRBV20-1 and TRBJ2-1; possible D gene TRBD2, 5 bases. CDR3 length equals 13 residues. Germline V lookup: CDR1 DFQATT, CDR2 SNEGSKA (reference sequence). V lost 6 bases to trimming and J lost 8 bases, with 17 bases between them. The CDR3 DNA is TGCAGTGCCCTGCGGAGCGGCGGCGATGAGCAGTTCTTC. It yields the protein CSALRSGGDEQFF.

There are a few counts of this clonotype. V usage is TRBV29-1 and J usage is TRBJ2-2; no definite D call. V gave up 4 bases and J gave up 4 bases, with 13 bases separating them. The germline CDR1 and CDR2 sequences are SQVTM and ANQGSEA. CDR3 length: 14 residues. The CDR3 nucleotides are TGCAGCGTTGTCCTGGGGTCCATCACCGGGGAGCTGTTTTTT. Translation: CSVVLGSITGELFF.